This T cell receptor beta chain was documented in a study of cytomegalovirus exposure and HLA in healthy donors. Broader study findings: A list of 150 or so TCR beta chains associated with cytomegalovirus was given.

Germline CDR1 and CDR2: SGHNT and YYREEE (reference sequence). The CDR3 consists of 14 residues. V trimming: 0 bases; J trimming: 5 bases; junction bases outside the gene matches: 4. Note on this clone: Its matching antigen is unknown.

PCR used 60 Vbeta primers and 13 Jbeta primers. Assay: immunoSEQ multiplex PCR; the TCRdb copy retains only in-frame clones and omits some. The sample consists of about 240,000 clones, 80% to 85% of them appearing once. This chain links TRBV5-4 with TRBJ1-1, with 7 nucleotides matching TRBD1. Sequenced material: PBMCs. This receptor was obtained from a woman aged 60 to 75 in good health and CMV-seropositive. This chain's CDR3 is CASSLAGQQTEAFF. In DNA form, the CDR3 reads TGTGCCAGCAGCTTGGCGGGACAGCAAACTGAAGCTTTCTTT.